This T cell receptor beta chain emerged from a study of cytotoxic CD8 clonotypes in ibrutinib-treated CLL. General study results and limits: The times at which samples were taken varied between sustained-remission and progressing patients.

CDR3 length equals 10 residues. Germline V gives CDR1 DFQATT, CDR2 SNEGSKA (reference sequence). The ends were cut back, 5 bases at V and 10 bases at J, with 9 bases in the middle. A few counts support this clone. Its antigen is currently unknown. Only in-frame clones appear in the TCRdb table, and some are missing; sequencing was by immunoSEQ multiplex PCR. The sample has more than 200,000 clones; around 75% are singletons. This TCR derives from a human donor with chronic lymphocytic leukemia. The sequenced sample was PBMCs, obtained after 12 months of ibrutinib treatment. V usage is TRBV20-1 and J usage is TRBJ2-1; D ambiguous. CDR3 loop: CSAVRREQFF. The CDR3 DNA reads TGCAGTGCTGTACGGCGGGAGCAGTTCTTC.